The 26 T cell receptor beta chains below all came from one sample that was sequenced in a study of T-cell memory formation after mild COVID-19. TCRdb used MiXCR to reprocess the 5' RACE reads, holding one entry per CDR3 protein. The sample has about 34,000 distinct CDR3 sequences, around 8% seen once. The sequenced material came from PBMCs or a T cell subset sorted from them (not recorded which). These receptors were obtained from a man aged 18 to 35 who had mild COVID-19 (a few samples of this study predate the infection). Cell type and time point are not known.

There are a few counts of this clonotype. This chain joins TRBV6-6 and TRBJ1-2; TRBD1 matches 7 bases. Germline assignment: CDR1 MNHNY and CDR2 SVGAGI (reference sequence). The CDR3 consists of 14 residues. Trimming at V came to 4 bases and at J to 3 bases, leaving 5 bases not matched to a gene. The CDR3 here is CASSSPDRDYGYTF. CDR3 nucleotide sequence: TGTGCCAGCAGTTCCCCTGACAGGGACTATGGCTACACCTTC.

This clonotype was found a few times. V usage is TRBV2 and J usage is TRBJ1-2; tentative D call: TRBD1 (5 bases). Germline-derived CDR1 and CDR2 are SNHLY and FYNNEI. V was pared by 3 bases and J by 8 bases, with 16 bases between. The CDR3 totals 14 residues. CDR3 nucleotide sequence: TGTGCCAGCAGTGACTTAGTCCGGGGGAACGGCTACACCTTC. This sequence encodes CASSDLVRGNGYTF.

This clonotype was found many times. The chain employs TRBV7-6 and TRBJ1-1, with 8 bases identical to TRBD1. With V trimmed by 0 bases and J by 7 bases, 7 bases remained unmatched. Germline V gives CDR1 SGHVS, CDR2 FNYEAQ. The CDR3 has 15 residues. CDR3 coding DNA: TGTGCCAGCAGCTTAGCGGGGCAGGGGGCAGGTGAAGCTTTCTTT. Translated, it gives CASSLAGQGAGEAFF. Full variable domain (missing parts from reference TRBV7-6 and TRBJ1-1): GAGVSQSPRYKVTKRGQDVALRCDPISGHVSLYWYRQALGQGPEFLTYFNYEAQQDKSGLPNDRFSAERPEGSISTLTIQRTEQRDSAMYRCASSLAGQGAGEAFFGQGTRLTVV.

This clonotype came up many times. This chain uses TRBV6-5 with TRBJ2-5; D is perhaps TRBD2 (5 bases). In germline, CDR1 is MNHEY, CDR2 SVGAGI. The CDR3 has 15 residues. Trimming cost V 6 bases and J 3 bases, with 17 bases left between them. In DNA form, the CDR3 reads TGTGCCAGCAGACCAGGAGGCCGAACCGAAGAGACCCAGTACTTC. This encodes CASRPGGRTEETQYF.

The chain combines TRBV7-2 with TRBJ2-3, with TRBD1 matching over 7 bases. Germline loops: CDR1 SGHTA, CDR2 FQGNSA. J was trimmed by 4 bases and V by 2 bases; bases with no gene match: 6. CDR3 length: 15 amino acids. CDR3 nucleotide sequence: TGTGCCAGCAGCTTAACAGGGGACCGATCAGATACGCAGTATTTT. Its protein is CASSLTGDRSDTQYF.

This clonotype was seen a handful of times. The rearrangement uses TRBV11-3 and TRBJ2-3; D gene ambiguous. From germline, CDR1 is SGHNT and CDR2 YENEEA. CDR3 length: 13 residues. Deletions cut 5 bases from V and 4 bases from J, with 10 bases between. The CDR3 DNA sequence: TGTGCCAGCAGCCCTGGTGTCCCAGATACGCAGTATTTT. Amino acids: CASSPGVPDTQYF.

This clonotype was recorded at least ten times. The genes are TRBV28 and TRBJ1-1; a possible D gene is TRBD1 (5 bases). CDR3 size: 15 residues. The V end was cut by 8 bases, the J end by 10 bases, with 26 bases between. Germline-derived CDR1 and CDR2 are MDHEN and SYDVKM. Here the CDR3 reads CASRISGLTGLGAFF. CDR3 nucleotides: TGTGCCAGCCGGATTTCAGGGCTTACTGGTTTGGGAGCTTTCTTT.

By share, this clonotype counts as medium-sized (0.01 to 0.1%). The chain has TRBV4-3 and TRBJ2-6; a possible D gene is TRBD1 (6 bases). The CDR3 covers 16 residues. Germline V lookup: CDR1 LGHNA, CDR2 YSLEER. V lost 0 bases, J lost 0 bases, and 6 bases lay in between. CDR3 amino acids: CASSQETGSGANVLTF. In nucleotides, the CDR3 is TGCGCCAGCAGCCAAGAGACAGGCTCTGGGGCCAACGTCCTGACTTTC.

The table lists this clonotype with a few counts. DNA for the CDR3: TGTGCCAGCAGTGCTGGGGCAGGGGAGACCCAGTACTTC. It encodes CASSAGAGETQYF. The rearrangement uses TRBV2 and TRBJ2-5; a possible D gene is TRBD1 (5 bases). This CDR3 has 13 residues. The germline V gene has CDR1 SNHLY and CDR2 FYNNEI. Trimming pared 4 bases from V and 5 bases from J, leaving 11 bases between.

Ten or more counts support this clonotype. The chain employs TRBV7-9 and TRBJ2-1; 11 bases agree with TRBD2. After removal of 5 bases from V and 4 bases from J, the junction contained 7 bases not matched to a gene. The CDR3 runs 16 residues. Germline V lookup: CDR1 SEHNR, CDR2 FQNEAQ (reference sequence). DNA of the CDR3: TGTGCCAGCAGCCCCAGACTAGCGGGGTTTTACAATGAGCAGTTCTTC. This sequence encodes CASSPRLAGFYNEQFF.

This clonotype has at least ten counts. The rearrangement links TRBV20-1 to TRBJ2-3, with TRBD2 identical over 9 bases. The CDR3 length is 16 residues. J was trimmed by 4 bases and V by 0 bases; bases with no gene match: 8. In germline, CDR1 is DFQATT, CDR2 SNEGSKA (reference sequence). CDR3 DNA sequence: TGCAGTGCTAGAGATATAGCTAGCGGGGATGCAGATACGCAGTATTTT. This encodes CSARDIASGDADTQYF.

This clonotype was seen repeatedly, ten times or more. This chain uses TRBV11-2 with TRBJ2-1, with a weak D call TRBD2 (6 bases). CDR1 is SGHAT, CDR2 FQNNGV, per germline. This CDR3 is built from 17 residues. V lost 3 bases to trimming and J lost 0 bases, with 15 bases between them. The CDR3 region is CASSFGIAANSYNEQFF. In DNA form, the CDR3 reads TGTGCCAGCAGCTTTGGGATAGCGGCCAACTCCTACAATGAGCAGTTCTTC.

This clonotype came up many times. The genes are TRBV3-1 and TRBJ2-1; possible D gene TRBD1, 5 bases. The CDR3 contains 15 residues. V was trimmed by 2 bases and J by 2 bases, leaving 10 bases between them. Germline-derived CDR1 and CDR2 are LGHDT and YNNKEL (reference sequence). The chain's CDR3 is CASSQRRGTYNEQFF. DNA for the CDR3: TGTGCCAGCAGCCAAAGAAGGGGTACCTACAATGAGCAGTTCTTC.

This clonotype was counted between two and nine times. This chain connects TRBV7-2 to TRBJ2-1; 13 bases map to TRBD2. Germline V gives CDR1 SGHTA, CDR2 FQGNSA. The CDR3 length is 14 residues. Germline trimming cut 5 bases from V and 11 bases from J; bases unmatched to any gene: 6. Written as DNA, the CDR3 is TGTGCCAGCAGCCCGACTAGCGGGGGGCCCAAGCAGTTCTTC. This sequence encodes CASSPTSGGPKQFF.

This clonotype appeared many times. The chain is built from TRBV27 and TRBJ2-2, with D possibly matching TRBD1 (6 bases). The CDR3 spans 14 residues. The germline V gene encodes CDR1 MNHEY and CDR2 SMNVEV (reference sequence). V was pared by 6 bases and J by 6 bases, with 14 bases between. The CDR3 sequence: CASSLQGLAGELFF. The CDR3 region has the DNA TGTGCCAGCAGCCTACAGGGATTGGCCGGGGAGCTGTTTTTT.

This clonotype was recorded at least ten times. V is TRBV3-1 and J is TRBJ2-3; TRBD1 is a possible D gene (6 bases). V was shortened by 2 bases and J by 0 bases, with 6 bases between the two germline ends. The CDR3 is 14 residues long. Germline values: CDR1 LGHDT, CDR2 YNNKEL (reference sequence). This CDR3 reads CASSQTGSTDTQYF. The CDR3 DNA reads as TGTGCCAGCAGCCAAACAGGGAGCACAGATACGCAGTATTTT.

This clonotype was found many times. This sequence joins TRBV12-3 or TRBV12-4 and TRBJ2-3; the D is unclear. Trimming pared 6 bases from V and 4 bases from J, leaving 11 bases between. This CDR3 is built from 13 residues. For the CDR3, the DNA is TGTGCCAGCAGCTCCGACCGTCCAGATACGCAGTATTTT. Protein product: CASSSDRPDTQYF.

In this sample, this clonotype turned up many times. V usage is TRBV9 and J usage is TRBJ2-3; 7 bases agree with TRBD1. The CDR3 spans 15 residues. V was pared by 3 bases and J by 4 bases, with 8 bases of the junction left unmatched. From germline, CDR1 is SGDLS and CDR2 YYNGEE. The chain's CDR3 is CASSAVTGAPDTQYF. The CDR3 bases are TGTGCCAGCAGCGCCGTCACAGGGGCCCCAGATACGCAGTATTTT.

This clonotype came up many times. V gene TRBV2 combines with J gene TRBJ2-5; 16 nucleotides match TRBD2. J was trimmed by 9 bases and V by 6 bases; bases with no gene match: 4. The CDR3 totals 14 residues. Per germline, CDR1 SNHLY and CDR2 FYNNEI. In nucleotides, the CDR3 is TGTGCCAGCAGCCCCGGGACTAGCGGGGGGGCCCAGTACTTC. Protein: CASSPGTSGGAQYF.

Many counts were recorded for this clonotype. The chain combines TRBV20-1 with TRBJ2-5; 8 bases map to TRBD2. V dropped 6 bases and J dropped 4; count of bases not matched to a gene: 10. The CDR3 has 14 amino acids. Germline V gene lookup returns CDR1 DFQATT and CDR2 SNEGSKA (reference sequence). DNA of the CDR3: TGCAGTGCCATAGCGGGAAATGGGAGAGAGACCCAGTACTTC. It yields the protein CSAIAGNGRETQYF.

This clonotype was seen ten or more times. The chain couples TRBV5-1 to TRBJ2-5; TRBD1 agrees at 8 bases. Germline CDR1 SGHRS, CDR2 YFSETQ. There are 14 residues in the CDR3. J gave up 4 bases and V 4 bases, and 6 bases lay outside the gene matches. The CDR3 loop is CASSPRTGRETQYF. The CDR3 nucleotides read TGCGCCAGCAGCCCCAGGACAGGGCGAGAGACCCAGTACTTC.

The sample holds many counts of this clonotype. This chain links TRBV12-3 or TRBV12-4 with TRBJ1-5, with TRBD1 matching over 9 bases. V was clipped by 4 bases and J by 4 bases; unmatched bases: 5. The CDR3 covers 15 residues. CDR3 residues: CASSWGTGLNQPQHF. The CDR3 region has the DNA TGTGCCAGCAGTTGGGGGACAGGGTTAAATCAGCCCCAGCATTTT.

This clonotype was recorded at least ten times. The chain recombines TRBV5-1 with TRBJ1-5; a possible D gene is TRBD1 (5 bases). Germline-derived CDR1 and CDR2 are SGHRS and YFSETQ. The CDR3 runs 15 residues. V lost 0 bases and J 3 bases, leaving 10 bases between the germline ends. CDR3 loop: CASSLEGGANQPQHF. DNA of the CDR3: TGCGCCAGCAGCTTGGAGGGAGGGGCCAATCAGCCCCAGCATTTT.

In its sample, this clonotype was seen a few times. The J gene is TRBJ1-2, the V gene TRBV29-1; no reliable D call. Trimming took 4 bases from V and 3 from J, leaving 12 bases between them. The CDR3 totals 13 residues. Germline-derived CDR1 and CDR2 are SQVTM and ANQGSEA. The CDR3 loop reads CSVASGLDYGYTF. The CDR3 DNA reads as TGCAGCGTTGCTAGTGGGCTTGACTATGGCTACACCTTC.

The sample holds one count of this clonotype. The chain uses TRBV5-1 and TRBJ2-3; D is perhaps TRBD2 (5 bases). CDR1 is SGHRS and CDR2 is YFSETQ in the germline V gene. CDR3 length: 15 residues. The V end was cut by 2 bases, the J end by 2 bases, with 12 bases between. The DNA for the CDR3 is TGCGCCAGCAGCTTCGGAGGACGCCCCACAGATACGCAGTATTTT. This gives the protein CASSFGGRPTDTQYF.

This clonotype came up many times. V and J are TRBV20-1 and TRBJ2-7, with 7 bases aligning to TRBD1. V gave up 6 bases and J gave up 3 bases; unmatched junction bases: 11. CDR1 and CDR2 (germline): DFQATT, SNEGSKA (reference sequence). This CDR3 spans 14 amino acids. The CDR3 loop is CSAKSGTVFYEQYF. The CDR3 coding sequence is TGCAGTGCCAAATCCGGGACAGTATTCTACGAGCAGTACTTC.